The clone carrying this T cell receptor (beta chain) was found a few times. Its antigen is currently unknown. This sample is part of a study of T cell repertoires in cytomegalovirus infection. Whole-study findings and limits: Dominating the ex vivo response were HLA-C-restricted CMV-specific TCR beta clonotypes.

Trimming removed 0 bases from V and 7 bases from J, with 13 bases in between. This CDR3 comprises 15 residues. In germline, CDR1 is DFQATT, CDR2 SNEGSKA (reference sequence). TCRdb ran MiXCR on the reads and lists one entry per CDR3 protein. The sample records almost 90,000 distinct CDR3 sequences, approximately 30% being singletons. Sequencing used CD8+ T cells from cultured PBMCs, obtained from culture after CMV antigen stimulation. The V call is TRBV20-1, the J call TRBJ1-6; D is unresolved. The clonotype was recovered from a human donor in good health (CMV status not recorded). Some clones in this sample may be carry-over from other donors' samples. The CDR3 bases are TGCAGTGCTAGAGACGAGACTTACGTGAATTCACCCCTCCACTTT. It is translated as CSARDETYVNSPLHF.